This T cell receptor beta chain was captured in a study of blood T cell repertoires in COVID-19. Study-level background: From the United States, Italy and Spain came samples of acute and convalescent COVID-19. T cells, B-cell-depleted T cells, or PBMCs supplied cDNA or gDNA.

CDR1 SGHRS and CDR2 YFSETQ come from the germline V gene. Trimming at V came to 4 bases and at J to 1 base, leaving 3 bases not matched to a gene. The CDR3 spans 17 residues. The protocol was immunoSEQ multiplex PCR, while the TCRdb copy is restricted to in-frame clones and leaves out a portion. The profile shows approximately 200,000 clones, over 75% of them singletons. Those enrolled, adults aged about 18 to 89 years, came from about 24 US areas. Cohort assignment relied on participant-reported clinical history. This receptor was obtained from a young man in a cohort exposed to, infected with or recovered from COVID-19 (not recorded which). Sequencing was carried out using PBMCs or T cells enriched from blood (not recorded which). The V and J genes are TRBV5-1 and TRBJ2-4; 15 nucleotides align to TRBD2. This CDR3 is CASSPGLAGGAKNIQYF. CDR3 sequence (DNA): TGCGCCAGCAGCCCAGGACTAGCGGGAGGGGCCAAAAACATTCAGTACTTC.